This TCR beta chain was observed in a study of blood T cell repertoires in COVID-19. Only in-frame clones appear in the TCRdb table, and some are missing; sequencing was by immunoSEQ multiplex PCR. The sample consists of 120,000 or so clones, around nine tenths of them appearing once. In germline, CDR1 is SGHNT, CDR2 YYREEE (reference sequence). J gave up 4 bases and V 4 bases, and 9 bases lay outside the gene matches. This CDR3 comprises 16 residues. The material sequenced was peripheral blood. This chain joins TRBV5-4 and TRBJ1-3; TRBD1 agrees at 9 bases. This TCR was sampled from a man aged 45 to 65 with acute or convalescent COVID-19. In DNA form, the CDR3 reads TGTGCCAGCAGCCCCGAACAGGGGGCAGGAGGAAACACCATATATTTT. Protein sequence: CASSPEQGAGGNTIYF. Variable domain in full (rest from reference TRBV5-4 and TRBJ1-3): ETGVTQSPTHLIKTRGQQVTLRCSSQSGHNTVSWYQQALGQGPQFIFQYYREEENGRGNFPPRFSGLQFPNYSSELNVNALELDDSALYLCASSPEQGAGGNTIYFGEGSWLTVV.